Sequencing of this T cell receptor beta chain was carried out in a study of blood T cell repertoires in COVID-19. The J segment lost 8 bases and the V segment lost 2 bases, leaving 15 bases of the junction unmatched. CDR3 length equals 17 residues. Germline CDR1 SGHRS, CDR2 YFSETQ. TCRdb keeps only in-frame clones here, not all; method: immunoSEQ multiplex PCR. The data hold some 290,000 clones, with approximately 87% observed a single time. This chain connects TRBV5-1 to TRBJ1-4; TRBD1 matches 7 bases. The specimen was peripheral blood. The receptor was derived from a woman in her twenties or thirties with COVID-19, enrolled during active disease. CDR3 sequence reads: CASSFNAQGGTSEKLFF. The CDR3 coding sequence is TGCGCCAGCAGCTTCAACGCCCAGGGGGGTACCAGCGAAAAACTGTTTTTT.